This T cell receptor beta chain was found in a study of blood T cell repertoires in COVID-19. Germline assignment: CDR1 MNHNS and CDR2 SASEGT. The CDR3 totals 14 residues. V gave up 2 bases and J gave up 2 bases, with 10 bases separating them. Original handling: Estimates of nucleated cell counts were drawn from the amplification of reference gene primers. Using immunoSEQ multiplex PCR, the repertoire was profiled, and TCRdb retains in-frame clones only, with some absent. Clonal size and the V and J genes are those of that table, whereas D and trimming came from the DNA. The sample carries about 270,000 clones, around four fifths recorded once. The table lists this clone with a count of one.

The chain joins TRBV6-1 to TRBJ2-7; D remains unclear. Sample: peripheral blood. The sequence was obtained from a woman in her fifties or sixties who had recovered from COVID-19. The CDR3: CASSERLSPYEQYF. DNA of the CDR3: TGTGCCAGCAGTGAACGGTTGAGCCCCTACGAGCAGTACTTC.